This T cell receptor (beta chain) was obtained from a study of T cell responses to AZD1222 COVID-19 vaccine (dated by TCRdb to 2020 to 2023). Concerning the study at large: AZD1222 recipients with second doses at about 4 weeks or about 12 weeks were pooled, because spike-specific TCR depth and breadth did not differ between schedules. Trial participants were enrolled by age into subgroups of 18-55, 56-69 and 70-plus years, and around 150, 28 and 57 TCR-sequenced participants, respectively, were included in these subgroups. A total of just over 230 trial participants underwent TCR sequencing, of whom 200 to 220 had received two doses of AZD1222 and around 25 had received two doses of the MenACWY control vaccine.

The paper as a whole reports these results and caveats: No day 14 peak-response samples were available, so repertoires were characterized only after the peak T cell response. Epitopes outside the regions mutated in the B.1.351 and B.1.1.7 variants were reportedly recognized by nearly half of the unique spike-specific TCRs. Only five or six AZD1222 recipients were SARS-CoV-2 seropositive at baseline, limiting conclusions about previously exposed vaccinees. Participants were mostly white British, with more females than males. The authors suggested clonal diversity may have been underestimated. A significant rise in spike-specific TCR breadth and depth was observed after two AZD1222 doses relative to day 0 and relative to MenACWY recipients. The vaccine-associated CD4 TCRs covered the entire spike protein, and the dominant responses fell in regions 160-218 and 743-854. In the small 56-69-year group, the increase in depth fell short of significance, most likely because of low power.

A remark on this clone: The specificity of this receptor is unknown. Base-call qualities are not available, and no considerably larger clone is one nucleotide away.

In light of the paper, this sample's time point label describes: baseline before first vaccination. Vaccinee samples were obtained from the UK trials COV001 and COV002, which included a single-blind randomized controlled phase 2/3 trial of AZD1222 (ChAdOx1 nCoV-19) in healthy adults. For TCRbeta chain sequencing, PBMC samples from trial participants were taken at day 0 and at day 28 after the second dose. The CDR3 regions of human TCRbeta chains were subjected to immunosequencing. The paper's data handling went like this. TCRs in the repertoires were compared against a reference library of SARS-CoV-2-specific TCRs that had been generated with the MIRA antigen-specificity platform. Breadth was defined as the fraction of unique TCRs that were SARS-CoV-2-associated, and depth was defined as the fraction of total T cells that were SARS-CoV-2-associated. Using the MIRA data, every spike-specific TCR was mapped to the spike region that the TCR reacted to and assigned to either a CD4 or a CD8 class. Log10-transformed breadth and depth values were compared by one-way ANOVA with Sidak's multiple comparisons tests. This is the immuneACCESS table as TCRdb keeps it, with only in-frame sequences that have V and J called. A part of the clones is gone; compared with another copy, unresolved V genes explain less than half, and the rest is unexplained. V and J calls and clone size are as listed in that table; D and trimming were resolved from the DNA. The sample table shows approximately 67,000 clones, and roughly 84% are seen once. Clones ranked in the top ten supply 21% of the sample.

Measured from the cysteine to the phenylalanine, the CDR3 is 13 residues long. The DNA shown is the 39-base CDR3, in frame from base 1. The V and J ends are trimmed by 4 bases and 5 bases, leaving 11 bases between them. The CDR1 and CDR2 encoded by the germline V gene are MDHEN and SYDVKM. This sequence originates from an adult in good health. The rearrangement joined TRBV28 to TRBJ1-2; the D gene cannot be resolved reliably. The specimen was peripheral blood, collected on day 0 of AZD1222 vaccination. The CDR3 here reads CASSSLGWYGYTF. The nucleotide sequence reads as follows: TGTGCCAGCAGTTCGTTAGGATGGTATGGCTACACCTTC.